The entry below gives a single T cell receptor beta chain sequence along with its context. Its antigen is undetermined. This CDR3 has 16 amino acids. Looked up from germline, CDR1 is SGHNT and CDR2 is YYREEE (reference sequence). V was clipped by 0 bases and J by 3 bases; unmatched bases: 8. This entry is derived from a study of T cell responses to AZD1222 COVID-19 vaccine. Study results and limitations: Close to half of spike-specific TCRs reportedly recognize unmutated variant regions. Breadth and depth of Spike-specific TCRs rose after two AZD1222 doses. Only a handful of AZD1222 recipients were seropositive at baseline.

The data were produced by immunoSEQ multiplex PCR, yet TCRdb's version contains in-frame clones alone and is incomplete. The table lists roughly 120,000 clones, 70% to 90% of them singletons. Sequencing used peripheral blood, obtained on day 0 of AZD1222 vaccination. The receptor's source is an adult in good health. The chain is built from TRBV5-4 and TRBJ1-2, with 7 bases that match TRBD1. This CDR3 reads CASSLGGTVYYYGYTF. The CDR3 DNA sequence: TGTGCCAGCAGCTTGGGAGGGACAGTCTATTACTATGGCTACACCTTC.